The 7 T cell receptor beta chains below were found in one sample sequenced in a study of a mutant IDH1 vaccine in newly diagnosed glioma. Time point of the sample: week 47, end of study. Each dose delivered 300 ug of mutant IDH1 20-mer peptide subcutaneously with imiquimod. Profiling relied on immunoSEQ multiplex PCR, and the TCRdb table lists in-frame clones only, not all of them. The sample has fewer than 45,000 clones; roughly 82% are singletons. Their target antigens are unknown. The material sequenced was PBMCs, taken from a glioma patient whose treatment included an IDH1 peptide vaccine. The receptor set was obtained from a man aged 18 to 29 with glioma. Some clones in this sample may be carry-over from other donors' samples.

The CDR3 is CAWSVGTVSQPQHF. CDR3 sequence (DNA): TGTGCCTGGAGTGTCGGGACAGTAAGTCAGCCCCAGCATTTT. The genes are TRBV30 and TRBJ1-5; 7 bases are shared with TRBD1. V trimming: 0 bases; J trimming: 6 bases; junction bases outside the gene matches: 5. CDR1 is GTSNPN, CDR2 SVGIG, per germline (reference sequence). The CDR3 consists of 14 residues.

This chain connects TRBV5-1 to TRBJ1-1, with no clear D. The CDR3 covers 11 residues. CDR1 and CDR2 from the germline V gene are SGHRS and YFSETQ. V dropped 7 bases and J dropped 6 bases, with 10 bases sitting between them. In nucleotides, the CDR3 is TGCGCCAGCGGATCGGGCGCTGAAGCTTTCTTT. Translation: CASGSGAEAFF.

This chain joins TRBV10-3 and TRBJ1-1, with 9 bases identical to TRBD1. The germline gives CDR1 ENHRY, CDR2 SYGVKD. The trim removed 0 bases at V and 9 bases at J, leaving 5 bases unmatched. This CDR3 is built from 14 residues. CDR3 coding DNA: TGTGCCATCAGTGAGTCGGGGACAGGGATTCAAGCTTTCTTT. Protein product: CAISESGTGIQAFF.

This chain links TRBV5-4 with TRBJ1-3, with D unresolved. CDR1 and CDR2 from the germline V gene are SGHNT and YYREEE (reference sequence). The CDR3 is made up of 15 amino acids. With 3 bases removed from V and 0 bases from J, the gap between germline ends came to 10 bases. CDR3 sequence: CASSSDGDSGNTIYF. The DNA of the CDR3 is TGTGCCAGCAGCTCGGACGGAGACTCTGGAAACACCATATATTTT.

The chain has TRBV27 and TRBJ1-2; TRBD1 agrees at 10 bases. CDR1 and CDR2 from the germline V gene are MNHEY and SMNVEV (reference sequence). The CDR3 extends over 17 amino acids. V trimming: 0 bases; J trimming: 2 bases; junction bases outside the gene matches: 6. The CDR3 coding sequence is TGTGCCAGCAGTTTATCGAGGACAGGGGGAATAAACTATGGCTACACCTTC. Residues: CASSLSRTGGINYGYTF.

This clone was observed a few times. The CDR3 DNA sequence: TGTGCCAGCAGCTTGAAAACTAGCGGGGGGGACGGGGAGCTGTTTTTT. Translation gives CASSLKTSGGDGELFF. The chain recombines TRBV5-4 with TRBJ2-2; 13 bases align to TRBD2. V gave up 1 base and J gave up 7 bases; unmatched junction bases: 4. Looked up from germline, CDR1 is SGHNT and CDR2 is YYREEE (reference sequence). The CDR3 has 16 amino acids.

The chain carries TRBV4-3 and TRBJ2-5; D might be TRBD2 (5 bases). The germline CDR1 and CDR2 sequences are LGHNA and YSLEER. CDR3 length: 17 amino acids. Trimming stripped 2 bases from V and 2 bases from J, with 18 bases between. DNA for the CDR3: TGCGCCAGCAGCCAATCCGTGGAAGCGGAACTTCAAGAGACCCAGTACTTC. As protein: CASSQSVEAELQETQYF.